The 3 T cell receptor beta chains reported below all come from one sample, sequenced in a study of T cells in Graves' hyperthyroidism and ophthalmopathy. Amplified TCR beta CDR3 regions derived from RNA transcripts. The HTBI set primed first-round TCR CDR3 RT-PCR. TCRdb itself ran the multiplex PCR reads through MiXCR, one entry per CDR3 protein. The sample consists of approximately 590,000 distinct CDR3 sequences, 40% to 55% of them appearing once. Sequenced material: peripheral blood or thyroid tissue (not recorded which). The receptor source for this set is a woman aged 18-35 years with Graves' hyperthyroidism.

The chain joins TRBV24-1 to TRBJ2-6; D is tentatively TRBD1 or TRBD2 (6 bases each). The CDR3 is 12 amino acids. V lost 4 bases and J lost 15, with 12 bases in between. CDR1 is KGHDR and CDR2 is SFDVKD in the germline V gene. The CDR3, as DNA: TGTGCCACCAGTGAGGGGGGCGACCCCCTGACTTTC. Amino acids: CATSEGGDPLTF.

Only a few counts were recorded for this clonotype. V usage is TRBV9 and J usage is TRBJ2-2; 9 bases are a match to TRBD2. Germline values: CDR1 SGDLS, CDR2 YYNGEE. CDR3 length equals 16 residues. V shed 4 bases, J shed 2 bases, and the junction held 6 bases outside the gene matches. CDR3 in amino acids: CASSFPSGINTGELFF. CDR3 DNA sequence: TGTGCCAGCAGCTTTCCTAGCGGGATAAACACCGGGGAGCTGTTTTTT.

The sample holds a few counts of this clonotype. The chain joins TRBV25-1 to TRBJ2-7, with D hard to call. The length of the CDR3 is 13 residues. Trimming took off 8 bases at V and 2 bases at J, with 13 bases between the two ends. CDR1 is MGHDK, CDR2 SYGVNS, per germline. CDR3 residues: CASVVPTAYEQYF. The CDR3 DNA follows: TGTGCCAGCGTTGTTCCGACTGCCTACGAGCAGTACTTC.